This T cell receptor beta chain is drawn from a study of blood T cell repertoires in COVID-19. Trimming removed 5 bases from V and 6 bases from J; junction bases left unmatched: 17. The CDR3 is 17 residues long. Germline CDR1 is MNHNY and CDR2 is SVGAGI (reference sequence). Original analysis: How many nucleated cells were present was estimated from reference gene primer amplification. Sequenced by immunoSEQ multiplex PCR; TCRdb stores in-frame clones only, minus some. Clone size and the V and J calls come from that table; the DNA yielded D and trimming. The data hold about 300,000 clones, with around 89% observed a single time.

Input material: peripheral blood. The TCR originated in a woman aged 45 to 65 with COVID-19, enrolled during active disease. V is TRBV6-6 and J is TRBJ1-1; 8 positions match TRBD1. CDR3 sequence: CASSRIPGTGLSAEAFF. The CDR3 DNA reads TGTGCCAGCAGTCGCATACCCGGGACAGGATTGAGCGCTGAAGCTTTCTTT.